This TCR beta chain was captured by sequencing in a study of blood T cell repertoires in COVID-19. Study in general: Donors in the United States, Italy and Spain gave samples during acute or convalescent COVID-19. Sources were T cells, B-cell-depleted T cells, or PBMCs; the material itself was cDNA or gDNA.

This CDR3 has 15 amino acids. V trimming: 6 bases; J trimming: 5 bases; junction bases outside the gene matches: 11. CDR1 LNHDA and CDR2 SQIVND come from the germline V gene (reference sequence). Authors' methods: Researchers report that nucleated cell counts were estimated from reference gene primer amplification. The repertoire was sequenced with immunoSEQ multiplex PCR; TCRdb's copy has only in-frame clones and lacks some. That table supplies the V and J calls and clone size; D and trimming were determined from the DNA. The top ten hold just under 2% of the sample, which has approximately 250,000 clones, roughly 90% seen once.

Sequenced sample: peripheral blood. The chain couples TRBV19 to TRBJ2-5; TRBD1 matches at 8 bases. The TCR comes from a man aged 25-45 years with active or convalescent COVID-19. CDR3 nucleotide sequence: TGTGCCAGTAGGGAGCGACAGGGGTTACGGGAGACCCAGTACTTC. Translation gives CASRERQGLRETQYF.